These 2 T cell receptor beta chains were all obtained from the same sample, sequenced in a study of graft-versus-host responses after intestinal transplantation. The protocol was immunoSEQ multiplex PCR, while the TCRdb copy is restricted to in-frame clones and leaves out a portion. Of roughly 29,000 clones detected, about 90% appear once; the ten largest clones hold roughly 12%. Sequencing was performed on PBMCs, taken about 420 days after intestinal transplantation. The receptors stem from a human patient who received an intestinal transplant, so some T cells may come from the graft donor.

V gene TRBV6-1 combines with J gene TRBJ2-3, with 9 bases aligning to TRBD2. The junction had 7 bases not matched to a gene; V was cut back by 5 bases and J by 7 bases. Germline V CDR1 and CDR2: MNHNS, SASEGT. This CDR3 is built from 14 residues. The CDR3 region is CASSTGTSSHTQYF. In DNA form, the CDR3 reads TGTGCCAGCAGTACCGGGACTAGCAGCCATACGCAGTATTTT.

The rearrangement joins TRBV28 to TRBJ1-5; a weak D match, TRBD1 (6 bases). Trimming cost V 2 bases and J 4 bases, with 18 bases left between them. This CDR3 comprises 17 residues. Germline loops: CDR1 MDHEN, CDR2 SYDVKM. The CDR3, as DNA: TGTGCCAGCAGTTTACTTAGTCAGGGGCTCTCAAATCAGCCCCAGCATTTT. Its translation is CASSLLSQGLSNQPQHF.